This T cell receptor (beta chain) emerged from a study of blood T cell repertoires in COVID-19. In its sample, this clone was seen once. J was trimmed by 6 bases and V by 6 bases; bases with no gene match: 5. Germline V CDR1 and CDR2: WSHSY, SAAADI. This CDR3 has 15 amino acids. How the authors handled the data: Reference gene primer amplification yielded estimated nucleated cell counts. Profiling relied on immunoSEQ multiplex PCR, and the TCRdb table lists in-frame clones only, not all of them. From that table come the V and J calls and clone size; the DNA was used to work out D and trimming. The table lists about 210,000 clones, 80% to 90% of them singletons.

The sequence was obtained from a woman aged 50 to 60 with active or convalescent COVID-19. The genes are TRBV10-2 and TRBJ2-3, with 14 bases identical to TRBD2. Sequences were obtained from peripheral blood. The CDR3 nucleotides are TGCGCCAGCAGCCAGACTAGCGGGAGGGGTGATACGCAGTATTTT. This codes for CASSQTSGRGDTQYF.